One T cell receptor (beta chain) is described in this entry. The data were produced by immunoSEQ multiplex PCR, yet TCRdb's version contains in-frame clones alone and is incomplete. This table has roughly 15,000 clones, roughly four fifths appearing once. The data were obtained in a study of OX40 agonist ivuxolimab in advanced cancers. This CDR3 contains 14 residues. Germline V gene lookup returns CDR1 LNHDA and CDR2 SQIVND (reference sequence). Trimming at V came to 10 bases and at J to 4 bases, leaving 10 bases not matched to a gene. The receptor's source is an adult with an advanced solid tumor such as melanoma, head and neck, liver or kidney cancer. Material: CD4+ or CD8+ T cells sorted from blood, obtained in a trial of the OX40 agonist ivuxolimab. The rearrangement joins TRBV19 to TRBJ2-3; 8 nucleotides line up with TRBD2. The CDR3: CATSGGGAADTQYF. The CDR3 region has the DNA TGTGCCACGTCGGGGGGGGGTGCGGCAGATACGCAGTATTTT. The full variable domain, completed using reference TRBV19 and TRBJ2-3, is DGGITQSPKYLFRKEGQNVTLSCEQNLNHDAMYWYRQDPGQGLRLIYYSQIVNDFQKGDIAEGYSVSREKKESFPLTVTSAQKNPTAFYLCATSGGGAADTQYFGPGTRLTVL.